This paragraph reports one TCR beta chain. The antigen is unknown. This specimen comes from a study of blood T cells in healthy people across ages. Germline V gene lookup returns CDR1 MDHEN and CDR2 SYDVKM. This CDR3 is built from 16 residues. V shed 5 bases, J shed 4 bases, and the junction held 12 bases outside the gene matches. Study outcomes and limitations: Estimates drawn from one million T cells were deemed to understate diversity. Roughly linear age-related decline in beta diversity appeared, significant by age approximately 41.

Sample-barcoded 5' priming and a J-beta primer mix drove a second PCR of roughly 6 to 12 cycles. Template switching added a 12-random-nucleotide identifier to every cDNA molecule. From the 5' RACE reads, TCRdb called clonotypes with MiXCR, one entry per CDR3 protein. The sample contains roughly 900,000 distinct CDR3 sequences, 29% of which appear only once. Sequenced material: blood. The chain uses TRBV28 and TRBJ2-7; 9 bases match TRBD1. This clonotype was sampled from an elderly woman in good health. CDR3: CASSPAPGQGRYEQYF. CDR3 sequence (DNA): TGTGCCAGCAGTCCCGCCCCGGGACAGGGACGGTACGAGCAGTACTTC.